Below, 24 T cell receptor beta chains from the same sample are listed, as sequenced in a study of T cell repertoires in ileal Crohn's disease. Clones were sequenced by immunoSEQ multiplex PCR, and TCRdb holds only the in-frame ones, with some missing. This repertoire shows fewer than 8,000 clones, 70% to 80% found once; its top ten account for around 16%. Material for sequencing was ileal tissue. The receptor source for this set is an adult with Crohn's disease.

The chain is built from TRBV5-6 and TRBJ1-5, with D hard to call. CDR1 is SGHDT, CDR2 YYEEEE, per germline. The CDR3 has 14 amino acids. Trimming stripped 3 bases from V and 0 bases from J, with 7 bases between. In nucleotides, the CDR3 is TGTGCCAGCAGCTACGGGTTTAGCAATCAGCCCCAGCATTTT. It yields the protein CASSYGFSNQPQHF.

The V and J genes are TRBV25-1 and TRBJ1-1, with 7 nucleotides matching TRBD1. The ends lost 3 bases at V and 4 bases at J; junction bases unmatched: 14. The length of the CDR3 is 17 residues. The V gene's germline CDR1 is MGHDK and CDR2 SYGVNS. CDR3 in amino acids: CASSDPRTAGGTTEAFF. CDR3 bases: TGTGCCAGCAGTGACCCCCGAACGGCAGGGGGGACCACTGAAGCTTTCTTT.

The chain uses TRBV15 and TRBJ2-5, with 8 positions matching TRBD2. Trimming at V came to 8 bases and at J to 4 bases, leaving 6 bases not matched to a gene. Germline V gives CDR1 LNHNV, CDR2 YYDKDF (reference sequence). This CDR3 has 13 amino acids. The CDR3 coding sequence is TGTGCCACCGGAAGTGCGGGAGGAGAGACCCAGTACTTC. Translated: CATGSAGGETQYF.

The chain joins TRBV5-1 to TRBJ2-1; D gene ambiguous. This CDR3 spans 14 amino acids. The V end lost 0 bases, the J end lost 8 bases, and 12 bases lay between the germline ends. Per germline, CDR1 SGHRS and CDR2 YFSETQ. This CDR3 is CASSLGATLDEQFF. DNA for the CDR3: TGCGCCAGCAGCTTGGGGGCGACCTTGGATGAGCAGTTCTTC.

The chain joins TRBV5-1 to TRBJ1-3, with TRBD1 matching 7 bases. The CDR3 covers 17 residues. Per the germline V gene, CDR1 is SGHRS and CDR2 is YFSETQ. Germline trimming cut 4 bases from V and 0 bases from J; bases unmatched to any gene: 10. The CDR3 here is CASSIGQATSSGNTIYF. The CDR3 nucleotides read TGCGCCAGCAGCATAGGACAGGCGACGAGCTCTGGAAACACCATATATTTT.

This clone ranks as medium-sized (0.01 to 0.1%). The chain joins TRBV5-6 to TRBJ2-7; TRBD2 matches 14 bases. Per germline, CDR1 SGHDT and CDR2 YYEEEE. Trimming cost V 2 bases and J 7 bases; bases outside gene matches: 14. CDR3 length: 18 amino acids. The CDR3 DNA follows: TGTGCCAGCAGCTTTCTGCTTGAGACTAGCGGGAGGGTGGGGGAGCAGTACTTC. Translated, it gives CASSFLLETSGRVGEQYF.

This clone was recorded a few times. The rearrangement links TRBV4-3 to TRBJ1-1; TRBD1 is a possible D gene (5 bases). Germline-derived CDR1 and CDR2 are LGHNA and YSLEER. Between the trimmed V and J ends, which lost 3 bases and 0 bases, there was a span of 14 bases. The CDR3 is made up of 16 amino acids. CDR3: CASSQGTGPMNTEAFF. CDR3 coding DNA: TGCGCCAGCAGCCAGGGAACAGGCCCGATGAACACTGAAGCTTTCTTT.

The chain couples TRBV28 to TRBJ2-1; 7 nucleotides align to TRBD2. CDR1 is MDHEN and CDR2 is SYDVKM in the germline V gene. The CDR3 runs 14 residues. V lost 7 bases to trimming and J lost 8 bases; unmatched junction nucleotides: 11. The CDR3 DNA reads as TGTGCCAGCACCGAGGGCGGGAGAAGGGATGAGCAGTTCTTC. Its protein is CASTEGGRRDEQFF.

The chain couples TRBV5-4 to TRBJ2-2; TRBD1 aligns across 9 bases. The CDR3 is 15 amino acids. Germline V CDR1 and CDR2: SGHNT, YYREEE (reference sequence). With V trimmed by 2 bases and J by 5 bases, 4 bases remained unmatched. The CDR3 DNA reads TGTGCCAGCAGCTTCGGGGACAGGGCAACCGGGGAGCTGTTTTTT. This sequence encodes CASSFGDRATGELFF.

The chain is built from TRBV4-2 and TRBJ1-5; D gene uncertain. V lost 0 bases, J lost 3 bases, and 15 bases lay in between. The CDR3 has 17 amino acids. Germline V CDR1 and CDR2: LGHNA, YNFKEQ. Written as DNA, the CDR3 is TGTGCCAGCAGCCAAGACCCCGGGCGGGTTTCCAATCAGCCCCAGCATTTT. This translates into CASSQDPGRVSNQPQHF.

The chain employs TRBV4-3 and TRBJ1-2, with D hard to call. V dropped 1 base and J dropped 4 bases, with 16 bases sitting between them. Germline V CDR1 and CDR2: LGHNA, YSLEER. The CDR3 sequence is 16 residues long. CDR3: CASSQAHIAEGYGYTF. The CDR3 region has the DNA TGCGCCAGCAGCCAAGCGCACATCGCGGAGGGCTATGGCTACACCTTC.

V usage is TRBV19 and J usage is TRBJ1-5; TRBD1 matches 10 bases. The CDR3 totals 14 residues. The germline gives CDR1 LNHDA, CDR2 SQIVND (reference sequence). The J segment lost 6 bases and the V segment lost 7 bases, leaving 6 bases of the junction unmatched. CDR3 coding DNA: TGTGCCAGTAAAGACAGGGGGCCTTTTCAGCCCCAGCATTTT. Translated, it gives CASKDRGPFQPQHF.

The V call is TRBV11-3, the J call TRBJ2-1; 7 bases agree with TRBD1. Germline V gene data show CDR1 as SGHNT and CDR2 as YENEEA. The CDR3 runs to 14 residues. The junction had 4 bases not matched to a gene; V was cut back by 3 bases and J by 5 bases. CDR3 amino acids: CASSFWTGDNEQFF. The CDR3 region has the DNA TGTGCCAGCAGCTTTTGGACAGGCGACAATGAGCAGTTCTTC.

The chain recombines TRBV5-1 with TRBJ2-5, with D possibly being TRBD2 (5 bases). CDR3 size: 11 residues. Germline values: CDR1 SGHRS, CDR2 YFSETQ. The V end was cut by 5 bases, the J end by 4 bases, with 6 bases between. In DNA form, the CDR3 reads TGCGCCAGCAGGCTAGCAGAGACCCAGTACTTC. It is translated as CASRLAETQYF.

V usage is TRBV18 and J usage is TRBJ2-2; 11 nucleotides line up with TRBD2. CDR1 KGHSH and CDR2 LQKENI come from the germline V gene. V was clipped by 5 bases and J by 7 bases; unmatched bases: 6. The CDR3 extends over 15 amino acids. The CDR3 nucleotides are TGTGCCAGCTCAACTCCGGGACTAGCGGACGGGGAGCTGTTTTTT. It specifies CASSTPGLADGELFF.

The gene calls are TRBV5-1 and TRBJ2-1, with 9 bases matching TRBD1. Trimming at V came to 1 base and at J to 9 bases, leaving 5 bases not matched to a gene. This CDR3 is built from 14 residues. Germline-derived CDR1 and CDR2 are SGHRS and YFSETQ. The CDR3 reads CASSLLQGASEQFF. DNA for the CDR3: TGCGCCAGCAGCTTGCTACAGGGGGCGAGTGAGCAGTTCTTC.

V and J are TRBV21-1 and TRBJ2-1; the DNA was not compared with TRBD2, the D call given in the table. TRBV21-1 is a pseudogene. This CDR3 comprises 20 residues. As DNA, the CDR3 is TGTGCCAGCAGCGACAAGCAGAGGACTAGCGGGAGGGCCTGCCTCAATGAGCAGTTCTTC. Translation gives CASSDKQRTSGRACLNEQFF.

The V and J genes are TRBV6-6 and TRBJ2-3; D uncertain. Trimming removed 7 bases from V and 4 bases from J, with 9 bases in between. CDR3 size: 12 residues. Per germline, CDR1 MNHNY and CDR2 SVGAGI (reference sequence). CDR3 sequence: CASKAEADTQYF. The CDR3 region has the DNA TGTGCCAGCAAAGCAGAGGCAGATACGCAGTATTTT.

This clone occurred once. The chain uses TRBV28 and TRBJ2-1, with 7 bases aligning to TRBD2. The CDR3 length is 16 residues. Germline assignment: CDR1 MDHEN and CDR2 SYDVKM. J lost 7 bases, V lost 1 base, and 10 bases had no gene match. Here the CDR3 reads CASSLFGDYRLNEQFF. CDR3 nucleotide sequence: TGTGCCAGCAGTTTATTTGGGGACTACCGGCTTAATGAGCAGTTCTTC.

The V call is TRBV6-1, the J call TRBJ2-1; 11 bases fit TRBD2. The germline V gene has CDR1 MNHNS and CDR2 SASEGT. J gave up 9 bases and V 6 bases, and 7 bases lay outside the gene matches. The CDR3 has 14 residues. CDR3 DNA sequence: TGTGCCAGCAGCCTAGCGGGAGGCTGGGCTGAGCAGTTCTTC. It is translated as CASSLAGGWAEQFF.

The gene calls are TRBV30 and TRBJ2-7; 9 bases align to TRBD2. The CDR3 contains 20 residues. V dropped 2 bases and J dropped 4; count of bases not matched to a gene: 24. Germline lookup yields CDR1 GTSNPN and CDR2 SVGIG (reference sequence). This chain's CDR3 is CAWSSLSSGSLAGPLYEQYF. In nucleotides, the CDR3 is TGTGCCTGGAGTTCCCTATCTTCAGGGAGCCTAGCGGGACCTCTGTACGAGCAGTACTTC.

This clone was detected only once. This chain uses TRBV7-2 with TRBJ1-2, with 9 bases lining up with TRBD1. Unmatched junction bases numbered 14, after V lost 5 bases and J lost 4 bases. Germline values: CDR1 SGHTA, CDR2 FQGNSA. The CDR3 spans 17 residues. The DNA of the CDR3 is TGTGCCAGCAGCCTACCGGGACAGGGAGGGATGGGCTATGGCTACACCTTC. This gives the protein CASSLPGQGGMGYGYTF. The full variable domain, with the rest looked up from reference TRBV7-2 and TRBJ1-2, is GAGVSQSPSNKVTEKGKDVELRCDPISGHTALYWYRQSLGQGLEFLIYFQGNSAPDKSGLPSDRFSAERTGGSVSTLTIQRTQQEDSAVYLCASSLPGQGGMGYGYTFGSGTRLTVV.

V usage is TRBV4-2 and J usage is TRBJ2-7; D not certain. The CDR3 consists of 15 residues. Trimming shortened V by 1 base and J by 2 bases, and 12 bases separated the two germline ends. Germline CDR1 is LGHNA and CDR2 is YNFKEQ. The CDR3: CASSQVPKPTYEQYF. DNA for the CDR3: TGTGCCAGCAGCCAAGTCCCCAAGCCCACCTACGAGCAGTACTTC.

This rearrangement joins TRBV4-2 to TRBJ2-7, with TRBD2 identical over 8 bases. Germline CDR1 and CDR2: LGHNA and YNFKEQ. V lost 0 bases, J lost 0 bases, and 4 bases stayed unmatched. This CDR3 has 16 amino acids. In nucleotides, the CDR3 is TGTGCCAGCAGCCAAGAACGTAGCGGGACCTCCTACGAGCAGTACTTC. Translated: CASSQERSGTSYEQYF.